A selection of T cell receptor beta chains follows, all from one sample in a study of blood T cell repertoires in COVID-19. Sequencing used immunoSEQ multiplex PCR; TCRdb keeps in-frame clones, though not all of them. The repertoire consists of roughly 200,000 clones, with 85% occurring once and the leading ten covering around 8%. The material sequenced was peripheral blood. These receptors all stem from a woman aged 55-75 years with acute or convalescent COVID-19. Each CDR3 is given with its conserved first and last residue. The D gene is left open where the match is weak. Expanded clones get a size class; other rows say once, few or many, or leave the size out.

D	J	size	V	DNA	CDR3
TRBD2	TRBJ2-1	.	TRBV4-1	TGCGCCAGCAGCCCCTTACCCGGTAGCGGGATCTGGTTTGAGCAGTTCTTC	CASSPLPGSGIWFEQFF
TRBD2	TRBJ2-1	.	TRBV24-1	TGTGCCACCAGCTTGACTAGCGGGAGCTACAATGAGCAGTTCTTC	CATSLTSGSYNEQFF
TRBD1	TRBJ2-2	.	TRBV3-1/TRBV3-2	TGTGCCAGCAGCCAAGCAGACAGGGCCGGGGAGCTGTTTTTT	CASSQADRAGELFF
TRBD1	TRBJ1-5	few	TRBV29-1	TGCAGCGTTGAAATTACCGGGACAGGGGGCAATCAGCCCCAGCATTTT	CSVEITGTGGNQPQHF
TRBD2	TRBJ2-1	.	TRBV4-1	TGCGCCAGCAGCCAAGGGTTGGCGGGGGTTTACAATGAGCAGTTCTTC	CASSQGLAGVYNEQFF
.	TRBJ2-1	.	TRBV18	TGTGCCAGCTCACCTCCTAGCGTCAATGAGCAGTTCTTC	CASSPPSVNEQFF
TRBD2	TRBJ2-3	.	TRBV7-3	TGTGCCAGCAGCTTAATCGGGCTAGCGGGAGATACGCAGTATTTT	CASSLIGLAGDTQYF
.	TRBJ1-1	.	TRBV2	TGTGCCAGCAGCCGGGTAGGGGGAACTGAAGCTTTCTTT	CASSRVGGTEAFF
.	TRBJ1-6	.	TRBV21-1	TGTGCCAGCAGCTCCCTAGACAGGGGGCATAATTCACCCCTCCACTTT	CASSSLDRGHNSPLHF
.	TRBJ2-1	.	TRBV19	TGTGCCAGTAGTCCTCTAGCGAGACGATACCATGAGCAGTTCTTC	CASSPLARRYHEQFF
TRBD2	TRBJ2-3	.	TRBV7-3	TGTGCCAGCGCCAGATTGGCGGGAGGGGGTCGCACAGATACGCAGTATTTT	CASARLAGGGRTDTQYF
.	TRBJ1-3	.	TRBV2	TGTGCCAGCAGTGAAGAACAGTCCATCTCTGGAAACACCATATATTTT	CASSEEQSISGNTIYF
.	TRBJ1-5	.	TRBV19	TGTGCCAGTAGTTACAGGGAAGATCAGCCCCAGCATTTT	CASSYREDQPQHF
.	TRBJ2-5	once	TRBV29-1	TGCAGCGTTGATGCCACGGGGACCCAGTACTTC	CSVDATGTQYF
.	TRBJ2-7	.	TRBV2	TGTGCCAGCAGTAGACAGGCGAACTACGAGCAGTACTTC	CASSRQANYEQYF
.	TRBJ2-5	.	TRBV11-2	TGTGCCAGCAGCTTAGCCTTCGAAGAGACCCAGTACTTC	CASSLAFEETQYF
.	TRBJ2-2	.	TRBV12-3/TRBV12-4	TGTGCCAGCAGTCCAACATTCACCGGGGAGCTGTTTTTT	CASSPTFTGELFF
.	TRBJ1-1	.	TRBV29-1	TGCAGCGGCACCGGGACACTGAACACTGAAGCTTTCTTT	CSGTGTLNTEAFF
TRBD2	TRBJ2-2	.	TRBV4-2	TGTGCCAGCAGCCAAGAAAGCGGGAGGGTGAACACCGGGGAGCTGTTTTTT	CASSQESGRVNTGELFF
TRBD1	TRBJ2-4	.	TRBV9	TGTGCCAGCAGCGTAGCGGGACAGGGGAACATTCAGTACTTC	CASSVAGQGNIQYF
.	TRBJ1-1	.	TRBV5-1	TGCGCCAGCAGCTTGGGGGCGCGAGACACTGAAGCTTTCTTT	CASSLGARDTEAFF
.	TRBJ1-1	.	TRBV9	TGTGCCAGCAGCGTAGGGGGCATGAACACTGAAGCTTTCTTT	CASSVGGMNTEAFF
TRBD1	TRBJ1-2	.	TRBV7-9	TGTGCCAGCAGCTTAGCGGTCCGGGACAGGGTTAATGGCTACACCTTC	CASSLAVRDRVNGYTF
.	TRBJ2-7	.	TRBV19	TGTGCCAGTAGTGACAGGTCGGGCTACGAGCAGTACTTC	CASSDRSGYEQYF
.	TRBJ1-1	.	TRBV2	TGTGCCAGCAGTGACCGGGGAACAACTGAAGCTTTCTTT	CASSDRGTTEAFF
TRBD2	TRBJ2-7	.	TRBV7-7	TGTGCTAGCAGCTTGCTAGCGGGAGATTCCGAGCAGTACTTC	CASSLLAGDSEQYF
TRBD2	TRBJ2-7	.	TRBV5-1	TGCGCCAGCGCAGGACAAACTAGCGGGGGAGAGGAGCAGTACTTC	CASAGQTSGGEEQYF
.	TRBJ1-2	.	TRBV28	TGTGCCAGCAGCCCCCTCCTTGGCTACACCTTC	CASSPLLGYTF
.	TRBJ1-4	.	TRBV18	TGTGCCAGCTCACAATTCGACAGCAAGGGAGGTGAAAAACTGTTTTTT	CASSQFDSKGGEKLFF
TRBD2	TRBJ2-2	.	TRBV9	TGTGCCAGCAGCCCACGACTAGCGGAGACCGGGGAGCTGTTTTTT	CASSPRLAETGELFF
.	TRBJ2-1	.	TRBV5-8	TGTGCCAGCAACCCCAGGCAGAGCTCCTACAATGAGCAGTTCTTC	CASNPRQSSYNEQFF
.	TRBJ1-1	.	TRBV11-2	TGTGCCAGCAGCTTAGAAGCTCGCTGGTCGAACACTGAAGCTTTCTTT	CASSLEARWSNTEAFF
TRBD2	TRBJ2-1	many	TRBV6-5	TGTGCCAGCATAAGTCTAGCGGCTTCCAATGAGCAGTTCTTC	CASISLAASNEQFF
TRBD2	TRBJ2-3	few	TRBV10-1	TGCGCCAGCAGTGAGTCGGGACTAATCACAGATACGCAGTATTTT	CASSESGLITDTQYF
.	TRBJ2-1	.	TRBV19	TGTGCCAGTAGTAAGTATTCAGCCTACAATGAGCAGTTCTTC	CASSKYSAYNEQFF
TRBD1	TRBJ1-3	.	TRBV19	TGTGCCAGTCGGATAGGGACAGGGAGAAACACCATATATTTT	CASRIGTGRNTIYF